This T cell receptor beta chain was captured in a study of T-cell reconstitution after alpha-beta-depleted transplantation in children. Findings and caveats of the study: When one year had passed after transplant, most T-cell counts and diversity came from newly produced T cells.

Many counts were recorded for this clonotype. The antigen remains unidentified. A read error may produce the germline difference seen at one junction end. As it was prepared, the TCRbeta library received unique molecular identifiers. MiXCR was run by TCRdb on the PCR reads, yielding one entry per CDR3 protein. The data show 700,000 or so distinct CDR3 sequences, roughly 13% seen once. Germline assignment: CDR1 DFQATT and CDR2 SNEGSKA (reference sequence). This CDR3 region has 18 residues. The TCR sequence derives from a girl between 2 and 10 years old with congenital amegakaryocytic thrombocytopenia, due to receive a stem cell transplant. This material consisted of PBMCs, taken before TCRalphabeta/CD19-depleted stem cell transplant. This chain uses TRBV20-1 with TRBJ2-6, with 14 bases aligning to TRBD2. CDR3 sequence reads: CNARGLGLAGAGANVLTF. CDR3 DNA: TGCAATGCTAGGGGTCTGGGACTAGCGGGAGCTGGGGCCAACGTCCTGACTTTC.